The 21 T cell receptor beta chains listed next were all sequenced from one sample in a study of control samples from healthy donors and cancer patients (dated by TCRdb to the early 2020s). The method behind the library was the immunoSEQ multiplex PCR assay. TCRdb holds this immuneACCESS table with in-frame rearrangements only. Some clones are missing; in checked studies, unresolved V genes explain under half, and the rest has no known cause. Across this sample there are under 20,000 clones, with over 80% seen only once. Around 10% of the sample is taken by the ten largest. Sequencing was carried out using PBMCs. Receptors were obtained from a woman in her 70s with colorectal cancer.

The J gene is TRBJ1-1, the V gene TRBV19; 8 bases match TRBD1. Trimming at V came to 2 bases and at J to 1 base, leaving 0 bases not matched to a gene. This CDR3 spans 14 amino acids. In germline, CDR1 is LNHDA, CDR2 SQIVND (reference sequence). The CDR3 reads CASSIQGANTEAFF. CDR3 DNA sequence: TGTGCCAGTAGTATACAGGGGGCGAACACTGAAGCTTTCTTT.

V and J are TRBV6-1 and TRBJ1-6, with unresolved D. This CDR3 has 15 amino acids. The V end lost 3 bases, the J end lost 6 bases, and 12 bases lay between the germline ends. The germline CDR1 and CDR2 sequences are MNHNS and SASEGT. CDR3 sequence: CASSDNIGGNSPLHF. The CDR3 nucleotides are TGTGCCAGCAGTGATAACATAGGAGGTAATTCACCCCTCCACTTT.

The J gene is TRBJ1-4, the V gene TRBV4-1; 7 positions agree with TRBD1. Trimming removed 2 bases from V and 5 bases from J; junction bases left unmatched: 5. CDR1 MGHRA and CDR2 YSYEKL come from the germline V gene. The CDR3 loop spans 15 amino acids. As DNA, the CDR3 is TGCGCCAGCAGCCAACGACAGGGCGTGAATGAAAAACTGTTTTTT. This encodes CASSQRQGVNEKLFF.

The V gene is TRBV2, the J gene TRBJ1-5; D is perhaps TRBD1 (5 bases). V was clipped by 4 bases and J by 4 bases, with 14 bases between them. This CDR3 comprises 15 residues. Looked up from germline, CDR1 is SNHLY and CDR2 is FYNNEI. The CDR3 nucleotides are TGTGCCAGCAGTGGACAGATCGCAGATAATCAGCCCCAGCATTTT. It specifies CASSGQIADNQPQHF. The whole variable domain, remainder taken from reference TRBV2 and TRBJ1-5, is EPEVTQTPSHQVTQMGQEVILRCVPISNHLYFYWYRQILGQKVEFLVSFYNNEISEKSEIFDDQFSVERPDGSNFTLKIRSTKLEDSAMYFCASSGQIADNQPQHFGDGTRLSIL.

The rearrangement uses TRBV19 and TRBJ2-2, with a possible D match to TRBD2 (5 bases). The CDR3 contains 13 residues. Trimming shortened V by 3 bases and J by 9 bases, and 11 bases separated the two germline ends. Per the germline V gene, CDR1 is LNHDA and CDR2 is SQIVND (reference sequence). The CDR3 bases are TGTGCCAGTAGTATTAGTTCGGGGAGGGAGCTGTTTTTT. This encodes CASSISSGRELFF.

The rearrangement uses TRBV2 and TRBJ1-4; D is unclear. The CDR3 is made up of 11 amino acids. V dropped 7 bases and J dropped 7 bases, with 7 bases sitting between them. Per the germline V gene, CDR1 is SNHLY and CDR2 is FYNNEI. The CDR3 DNA follows: TGTGCCAGCACGACAAGTGAAAAACTGTTTTTT. This translates into CASTTSEKLFF.

Sample share makes this clone large. The V gene is TRBV5-1, the J gene TRBJ1-1; TRBD1 matches 9 bases. This CDR3 contains 13 residues. V lost 4 bases, J lost 6 bases, and 4 bases stayed unmatched. Looked up from germline, CDR1 is SGHRS and CDR2 is YFSETQ. The CDR3 protein is CASSRTGASEAFF. The CDR3 nucleotides are TGCGCCAGCAGCCGGACAGGGGCTTCTGAAGCTTTCTTT.

The rearrangement joins TRBV14 to TRBJ2-7; possibly TRBD2 for D (5 bases). Germline loops: CDR1 SGHDN, CDR2 FVKESK. The CDR3 spans 16 residues. Between the trimmed V and J ends, which lost 1 base and 4 bases, there was a span of 17 bases. Written as DNA, the CDR3 is TGTGCCAGCAGCCAAGGTTTGCGGGTGGGCCTTTACGAGCAGTACTTC. It translates to CASSQGLRVGLYEQYF. Drawing the rest from reference TRBV14 and TRBJ2-7, the complete variable domain is EAGVTQFPSHSVIEKGQTVTLRCDPISGHDNLYWYRRVMGKEIKFLLHFVKESKQDESGMPNNRFLAERTGGTYSTLKVQPAELEDSGVYFCASSQGLRVGLYEQYFGPGTRLTVT.

The chain carries TRBV6-5 and TRBJ1-2; 10 nucleotides agree with TRBD1. Germline V gives CDR1 MNHEY, CDR2 SVGAGI. V was clipped by 4 bases and J by 7 bases; unmatched bases: 9. This CDR3 is built from 15 residues. CDR3 nucleotide sequence: TGTGCCAGCAGTTCAAGCGGGACAGGGGTTGCTGGCTACACCTTC. Translating gives CASSSSGTGVAGYTF.

V and J are TRBV7-8 and TRBJ2-1; 9 bases align to TRBD2. The germline gives CDR1 SGHVS, CDR2 FQNEAQ. V gave up 1 base and J gave up 8 bases; unmatched junction bases: 15. The CDR3 totals 18 residues. The CDR3 sequence is CASSLVVWREGREYEQFF. CDR3 in DNA: TGTGCCAGCAGCTTAGTAGTTTGGCGGGAGGGCCGGGAGTATGAGCAGTTCTTC.

The chain couples TRBV7-2 to TRBJ2-7, with D possibly being TRBD1 (6 bases). V was trimmed by 4 bases and J by 4 bases, leaving 11 bases between them. Per germline, CDR1 SGHTA and CDR2 FQGNSA. The CDR3 sequence is 13 residues long. The DNA of the CDR3 is TGTGCCAGCAGCTGGGACACTGGGTACGAGCAGTACTTC. Residues: CASSWDTGYEQYF.

This chain links TRBV7-3 with TRBJ2-1, with TRBD1 matching over 9 bases. CDR1 SGHTA and CDR2 FQGTGA come from the germline V gene. The V segment lost 4 bases and the J segment 2 bases; nucleotides outside the gene matches: 3. This CDR3 contains 15 residues. In DNA, the CDR3 is TGTGCCAGCAGCTCGGGACAGGGAACCTACAATGAGCAGTTCTTC. Translation: CASSSGQGTYNEQFF.

The V call is TRBV24-1, the J call TRBJ2-3; D call uncertain. Germline-derived CDR1 and CDR2 are KGHDR and SFDVKD. The CDR3 totals 17 residues. V shed 4 bases and J shed 0 bases, with 16 bases lying between them. This chain's CDR3 is CATSDPRSTDSTDTQYF. CDR3 DNA sequence: TGTGCCACCAGTGACCCTAGGAGTACAGACAGCACAGATACGCAGTATTTT.

About this clone: One end of the junction fails to match germline, which may point to a read error. This sequence joins TRBV19 and TRBJ1-2; 10 bases are a match to TRBD1. The CDR3 consists of 11 residues. CDR1 LNHDA and CDR2 SQIVND come from the germline V gene (reference sequence). The CDR3 DNA is TGTGCCAGTAGTGTGGACAGGGGGAGCATCTTC. Its protein is CASSVDRGSIF.

This clone is large (0.1 to 1%) in the sample. This sequence joins TRBV7-8 and TRBJ1-5, with D perhaps TRBD1 (5 bases). Germline V CDR1 and CDR2: SGHVS, FQNEAQ. Trimming left V 5 bases short and J 0 bases short, with 23 bases between. CDR3 length: 19 residues. The CDR3 here is CASSPFSGGYIYSNQPQHF. In DNA, the CDR3 is TGTGCCAGCAGCCCCTTTAGTGGGGGATATATCTATAGCAATCAGCCCCAGCATTTT.

The rearrangement links TRBV9 to TRBJ2-2; D is uncertain. This CDR3 contains 14 residues. Trimming removed 1 base from V and 0 bases from J, with 4 bases in between. Germline CDR1 is SGDLS and CDR2 is YYNGEE. The CDR3 is CASSVRANTGELFF. In DNA form, the CDR3 reads TGTGCCAGCAGCGTAAGGGCGAACACCGGGGAGCTGTTTTTT.

This chain uses TRBV11-3 with TRBJ1-1; D unclear. V gave up 0 bases and J gave up 5 bases, with 7 bases separating them. This CDR3 has 13 amino acids. Germline assignment: CDR1 SGHNT and CDR2 YENEEA. The CDR3 region is CASSLEERTEAFF. CDR3 DNA sequence: TGTGCCAGCAGCTTAGAAGAGAGGACTGAAGCTTTCTTT.

CDR3 nucleotides: TGTGCCAGCAGCGCCTCTCCGACCGAGACCTACGAGCAGTACTTC. Encoded protein: CASSASPTETYEQYF. This chain joins TRBV9 and TRBJ2-7; D gene ambiguous. Germline V lookup: CDR1 SGDLS, CDR2 YYNGEE. The CDR3 has 15 amino acids. The V and J ends lost 3 bases and 2 bases respectively, with 15 bases between them.

J is TRBJ2-7 and V is TRBV5-1; D is possibly TRBD1 (5 bases). This CDR3 is built from 12 residues. Between the trimmed V and J ends, which lost 3 bases and 4 bases, there was a span of 8 bases. The V gene's germline CDR1 is SGHRS and CDR2 YFSETQ. The DNA for the CDR3 is TGCGCCAGCAGCTCCCAGGGTTACGAGCAGTACTTC. It translates to CASSSQGYEQYF.

This chain connects TRBV2 to TRBJ1-2; D remains unclear. Trimming stripped 2 bases from V and 7 bases from J, with 5 bases between. The CDR3 length is 11 residues. CDR1 is SNHLY, CDR2 FYNNEI, per germline. The CDR3 is CASSEQTGYTF. CDR3 DNA: TGTGCCAGCAGTGAACAAACTGGCTACACCTTC. The full variable domain, with the rest looked up from reference TRBV2 and TRBJ1-2, is EPEVTQTPSHQVTQMGQEVILRCVPISNHLYFYWYRQILGQKVEFLVSFYNNEISEKSEIFDDQFSVERPDGSNFTLKIRSTKLEDSAMYFCASSEQTGYTFGSGTRLTVV.

This chain joins TRBV6-6 and TRBJ2-7; 7 bases are shared with TRBD1. This CDR3 has 14 residues. Germline trimming cut 6 bases from V and 2 bases from J; bases unmatched to any gene: 7. The germline gives CDR1 MNHNY, CDR2 SVGAGI (reference sequence). Written as DNA, the CDR3 is TGTGCCAGCAGACCTACCCAGGGGGCCTACGAGCAGTACTTC. It yields the protein CASRPTQGAYEQYF.